The TCR beta chain under discussion was sequenced for a study of cytomegalovirus exposure and HLA in healthy donors. 60 Vbeta and 13 Jbeta primers were used in PCR. Clones were read by immunoSEQ multiplex PCR, and TCRdb kept only the in-frame ones, dropping some. Of some 78,000 clones in the sample, 80% are singletons; the top ten hold 32%. The length of the CDR3 is 15 residues. Trimming stripped 0 bases from V and 5 bases from J, with 13 bases between. CDR1 and CDR2 (germline): WSHSY, SAAADI. Sequenced input: PBMCs. The chain links TRBV10-2 to TRBJ2-5, with D perhaps matching TRBD2 (5 bases). This clonotype was sampled from a man aged 50 or older in good health and CMV-seropositive. This CDR3 is CASSESRGTGETQYF. The DNA for the CDR3 is TGCGCCAGCAGTGAGTCACGGGGAACGGGGGAGACCCAGTACTTC.